This TCR beta chain was identified in a study of blood T cell repertoires in COVID-19. The wider study: Material from acute and convalescent COVID-19 was sourced from the United States, Italy and Spain. The analysed material was cDNA or gDNA that came from T cells, B-cell-depleted T cells, or PBMCs.

The length of the CDR3 is 15 residues. V dropped 3 bases and J dropped 5; count of bases not matched to a gene: 5. Germline V gives CDR1 SGHTA, CDR2 FQGNSA. In the original analysis: Cell counts per sample came from amplifying reference gene primers. Some clones are missing from TCRdb's copy, which holds only in-frame ones; the method was immunoSEQ multiplex PCR. V and J calls and clone size come straight from that table; D and trimming were deduced from the DNA. The table lists roughly 41,000 clones, 87% of them singletons. The chain joins TRBV7-2 to TRBJ1-1; 11 positions agree with TRBD1. This clonotype was sampled from a man in his 60s with acute or convalescent COVID-19. Specimen: peripheral blood. The CDR3 coding sequence is TGTGCCAGCAGCTTCGGACAGGGGGCAAGGACTGAAGCTTTCTTT. It codes for CASSFGQGARTEAFF.